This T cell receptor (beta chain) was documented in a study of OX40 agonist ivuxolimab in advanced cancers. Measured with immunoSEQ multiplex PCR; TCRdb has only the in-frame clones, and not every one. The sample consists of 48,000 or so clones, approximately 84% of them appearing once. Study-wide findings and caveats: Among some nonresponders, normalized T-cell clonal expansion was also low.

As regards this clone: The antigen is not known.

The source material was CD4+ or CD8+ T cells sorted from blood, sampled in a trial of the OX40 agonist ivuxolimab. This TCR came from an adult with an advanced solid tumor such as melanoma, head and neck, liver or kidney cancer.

The CDR3: CASSEGGGNQPQHF. DNA of the CDR3: TGTGCCAGCAGCGAGGGGGGGGGTAATCAGCCCCAGCATTTT. The chain joins TRBV5-4 to TRBJ1-5; the D gene is possibly TRBD1 (6 bases). V lost 4 bases and J 4 bases, leaving 12 bases between the germline ends. CDR1 is SGHNT, CDR2 YYREEE, per germline (reference sequence). CDR3 size: 14 residues. The whole variable domain, filled in from reference TRBV5-4 and TRBJ1-5, reads ETGVTQSPTHLIKTRGQQVTLRCSSQSGHNTVSWYQQALGQGPQFIFQYYREEENGRGNFPPRFSGLQFPNYSSELNVNALELDDSALYLCASSEGGGNQPQHFGDGTRLSIL.